The 16 T cell receptor beta chains below come from one sample, sequenced in a study of blood T cell repertoires in COVID-19. Using immunoSEQ multiplex PCR, the repertoire was profiled, and TCRdb retains in-frame clones only, with some absent. The table has around 91,000 clones, approximately 81% seen once. The sample consisted of peripheral blood. These receptors came from an elderly man with acute or convalescent COVID-19.

This chain connects TRBV7-2 to TRBJ2-2; no reliable D call. The CDR3 has 15 residues. Trimming stripped 2 bases from V and 2 bases from J, with 9 bases between. Germline V lookup: CDR1 SGHTA, CDR2 FQGNSA. The CDR3 loop is CASSLMRTNTGELFF. DNA for the CDR3: TGTGCCAGCAGCTTAATGCGAACTAACACCGGGGAGCTGTTTTTT.

The chain recombines TRBV21-1 with TRBJ2-7; the table names TRBD2, a call not compared with the DNA. TRBV21-1 is marked as a pseudogene. The CDR3 covers 16 residues. The CDR3 reads CASSKGASGSFYEQYF. The CDR3 bases are TGTGCCAGCAGCAAAGGTGCTAGCGGGAGCTTCTACGAGCAGTACTTC.

The chain couples TRBV6-2 or TRBV6-3 to TRBJ1-2; TRBD1 agrees at 9 bases. Germline loops: CDR1 MNHEY, CDR2 SVGEGT. The CDR3 consists of 14 residues. Trimming took 6 bases from V and 5 from J; bases not matched to a gene: 7. The chain's CDR3 is CASSQAGQGYGYTF. CDR3 bases: TGTGCCAGCAGCCAGGCGGGACAGGGATATGGCTACACCTTC.

The CDR3 protein is CASRPDGGTSYEQYF. The CDR3, as DNA: TGTGCCAGCAGACCCGATGGGGGCACATCCTACGAGCAGTACTTC. The V gene is TRBV6-5, the J gene TRBJ2-7; D perhaps matches TRBD1 (6 bases). CDR3 length: 15 residues. Germline V gene lookup returns CDR1 MNHEY and CDR2 SVGAGI. Trimming took 6 bases from V and 1 from J, leaving 16 bases between them.

The rearrangement uses TRBV30 and TRBJ2-7, with TRBD2 matching 8 bases. The CDR3 is made up of 15 amino acids. Germline CDR1 reads GTSNPN; CDR2 reads SVGIG (reference sequence). Trimming removed 0 bases from V and 0 bases from J; junction bases left unmatched: 4. The CDR3 region is CAWSVETSGSYEQYF. The CDR3 DNA reads TGTGCCTGGAGTGTCGAAACTAGCGGCTCCTACGAGCAGTACTTC.

This clone was seen just once. The rearrangement joins TRBV24-1 to TRBJ2-3; 11 bases align to TRBD2. With 8 bases clipped from V and 2 bases from J, the junction kept 5 bases outside the gene matches. CDR3 size: 15 residues. Germline V gene data show CDR1 as KGHDR and CDR2 as SFDVKD. CDR3 residues: CATTETSGITDTQYF. For the CDR3, the DNA is TGTGCCACCACCGAGACTAGCGGGATCACAGATACGCAGTATTTT.

The CDR3 DNA is TGTGCCAGCAGTTTTAGACTAGCGGGAGCCTACGAGCAGTACTTC. Translation gives CASSFRLAGAYEQYF. The chain links TRBV27 to TRBJ2-7, with 12 bases lining up with TRBD2. The J segment lost 2 bases and the V segment lost 3 bases, leaving 2 bases of the junction unmatched. Germline CDR1 and CDR2: MNHEY and SMNVEV (reference sequence). The CDR3 length is 15 residues.

The chain has TRBV21-1 and TRBJ2-5; the table's D call TRBD2 went unverified against the DNA. TRBV21-1 is designated a pseudogene. The CDR3 runs 15 residues. The DNA of the CDR3 is TGTGCCAGCAGCAAAGGAGGGAACCCTTGGGAGACCCAGTACTTC. As protein: CASSKGGNPWETQYF.

This sequence joins TRBV24-1 and TRBJ2-6, with D hard to call. Looked up from germline, CDR1 is KGHDR and CDR2 is SFDVKD. CDR3 length: 16 amino acids. V was trimmed by 4 bases and J by 0 bases, leaving 9 bases between them. CDR3 DNA sequence: TGTGCCACCAGTGACATTAGTCGCTCTGGGGCCAACGTCCTGACTTTC. Protein sequence: CATSDISRSGANVLTF.

The V and J genes are TRBV9 and TRBJ2-1, with 10 bases identical to TRBD2. Trimming at V came to 2 bases and at J to 8 bases, leaving 7 bases not matched to a gene. This CDR3 has 15 amino acids. Germline CDR1 and CDR2: SGDLS and YYNGEE. The CDR3, as DNA: TGTGCCAGCAGCGTCCTAGCGGGAGTAAAAGATGAGCAGTTCTTC. This gives the protein CASSVLAGVKDEQFF.

The J gene is TRBJ2-1, the V gene TRBV5-4; 11 bases are shared with TRBD2. V gave up 6 bases and J gave up 4 bases; unmatched junction bases: 9. Germline loops: CDR1 SGHNT, CDR2 YYREEE (reference sequence). This CDR3 comprises 16 residues. The DNA of the CDR3 is TGTGCCAGCACCGTGACTAGCGGGAAAAATTACAATGAGCAGTTCTTC. Residues: CASTVTSGKNYNEQFF.

The rearrangement links TRBV14 to TRBJ2-5; no clear D gene. The germline V and J ends were trimmed by 3 bases and 4 bases, with 9 bases remaining between them. Germline V lookup: CDR1 SGHDN, CDR2 FVKESK. This CDR3 spans 13 amino acids. The CDR3 DNA reads as TGTGCCAGCAGCCATGAGCCGAGAGAGACCCAGTACTTC. Protein sequence: CASSHEPRETQYF.

This chain connects TRBV20-1 to TRBJ2-5; 14 nucleotides agree with TRBD2. V lost 3 bases, J lost 5 bases, and 8 bases stayed unmatched. CDR1 and CDR2 from the germline V gene are DFQATT and SNEGSKA (reference sequence). The CDR3 has 16 residues. The CDR3 DNA reads as TGCAGTGCTAGTTTGACTAGCGGGAGGGCCGGGGAGACCCAGTACTTC. Encoded protein: CSASLTSGRAGETQYF.

The chain is built from TRBV11-3 and TRBJ2-3; no reliable D call. V lost 1 base and J 6 bases, leaving 11 bases between the germline ends. Germline loops: CDR1 SGHNT, CDR2 YENEEA. There are 14 residues in the CDR3. Here the CDR3 reads CASSLGSIVDTQYF. Here the CDR3 DNA reads TGTGCCAGCAGCTTAGGTTCCATTGTGGATACGCAGTATTTT.

The chain is built from TRBV9 and TRBJ2-6; 9 nucleotides match TRBD2. The V segment lost 4 bases and the J segment 1 base; nucleotides outside the gene matches: 12. CDR1 is SGDLS and CDR2 is YYNGEE in the germline V gene. CDR3 size: 19 residues. The CDR3 spells CASSHTPLAGRSGANVLTF. CDR3 DNA sequence: TGTGCCAGCAGCCACACCCCTCTAGCGGGAAGATCTGGGGCCAACGTCCTGACTTTC.

The gene calls are TRBV10-3 and TRBJ2-2; 7 positions match TRBD2. The V and J ends lost 8 bases and 7 bases, in that order; junction bases with no gene match: 10. The V gene's germline CDR1 is ENHRY and CDR2 SYGVKD. The CDR3 is 14 residues long. The CDR3 DNA sequence: TGTGCCATCTGTTGGGACTGGGGGGGCGGGGAGCTGTTTTTT. Protein sequence: CAICWDWGGGELFF.